This is a list of T cell receptor beta chains from one sample in a study of shared clonotypes between healthy human individuals. Libraries were prepared by immunoSEQ multiplex PCR; TCRdb keeps only in-frame clonotypes and omits some of them. The sample yields around 1,100,000 clones, 70% to 80% seen once. The sequenced sample consisted of memory CD4+ T cells from PBMCs. These TCRs come from a young man in good health. Some clones in this sample may be carry-over from other donors' samples. The CDR3 runs from the conserved cysteine through the conserved F or W. The D gene is left open where the match is weak. Size is omitted from some rows. Given values are once, few, many or a class for expanded clones.

v_call: TRBV18
d_call: TRBD1
j_call: TRBJ1-2
clone_size: few
cdr3_aa: CASSKDRGSDGYTF
cdr3_nt: TGTGCCAGCTCAAAGGACAGGGGCTCGGATGGCTACACCTTC

v_call: TRBV30
d_call: .
j_call: TRBJ2-5
clone_size: once
cdr3_aa: CAWSGRGVETQYF
cdr3_nt: TGTGCCTGGAGTGGGCGGGGCGTGGAGACCCAGTACTTC

v_call: TRBV5-1
d_call: TRBD1
j_call: TRBJ2-7
clone_size: .
cdr3_aa: CASTPGTAAYEQYF
cdr3_nt: TGCGCCAGCACACCCGGGACAGCGGCCTACGAGCAGTACTTC

v_call: TRBV7-9
d_call: .
j_call: TRBJ1-2
clone_size: .
cdr3_aa: CASALIGDYGYTF
cdr3_nt: TGTGCCAGCGCCTTAATCGGGGACTATGGCTACACCTTC

v_call: TRBV30
d_call: .
j_call: TRBJ2-3
clone_size: few
cdr3_aa: CAWSLSSTDTQYF
cdr3_nt: TGTGCCTGGAGTCTGTCTAGCACAGATACGCAGTATTTT

v_call: TRBV28
d_call: .
j_call: TRBJ2-2
clone_size: .
cdr3_aa: CASSFGTQQAGELFF
cdr3_nt: TGTGCCAGCAGTTTCGGGACCCAACAGGCCGGGGAGCTGTTTTTT

v_call: TRBV4-2
d_call: TRBD2
j_call: TRBJ2-5
clone_size: .
cdr3_aa: CASSLLTSGVETQYF
cdr3_nt: TGTGCCAGCAGCCTTTTGACTAGCGGAGTGGAGACCCAGTACTTC

v_call: TRBV9
d_call: .
j_call: TRBJ2-1
clone_size: .
cdr3_aa: CASSVAGLYNEQFF
cdr3_nt: TGTGCCAGCAGCGTAGCGGGTCTCTACAATGAGCAGTTCTTC

v_call: TRBV5-1
d_call: .
j_call: TRBJ2-4
clone_size: few
cdr3_aa: CASSLEDSYYAIQYF
cdr3_nt: TGCGCCAGCAGCTTGGAGGACAGCTATTATGCCATTCAGTACTTC

v_call: TRBV28
d_call: .
j_call: TRBJ2-2
clone_size: .
cdr3_aa: CASSTSSANTGELFF
cdr3_nt: TGTGCCAGCAGTACCTCTAGCGCGAACACCGGGGAGCTGTTTTTT

v_call: TRBV7-2
d_call: TRBD2
j_call: TRBJ2-1
clone_size: .
cdr3_aa: CASNRGLAGGSEQFF
cdr3_nt: TGTGCCAGCAATCGCGGACTAGCGGGAGGGAGTGAGCAGTTCTTC

v_call: TRBV28
d_call: .
j_call: TRBJ2-7
clone_size: .
cdr3_aa: CASTPRVGLSYEQYF
cdr3_nt: TGTGCCAGCACCCCGCGGGTTGGGCTCTCCTACGAGCAGTACTTC

v_call: TRBV7-8
d_call: .
j_call: TRBJ1-5
clone_size: once
cdr3_aa: CASSPSGLSNQPQHF
cdr3_nt: TGTGCCAGCAGCCCATCCGGACTTAGCAATCAGCCCCAGCATTTT

v_call: TRBV19
d_call: TRBD1
j_call: TRBJ1-1
clone_size: .
cdr3_aa: CAARDRGGANTEAFF
cdr3_nt: TGTGCCGCTAGGGACAGGGGAGGGGCGAACACTGAAGCTTTCTTT

v_call: TRBV5-1
d_call: TRBD2
j_call: TRBJ2-3
clone_size: few
cdr3_aa: CASSSDSGRTDTQYF
cdr3_nt: TGCGCCAGCAGCTCCGATAGCGGGAGGACCGATACGCAGTATTTT